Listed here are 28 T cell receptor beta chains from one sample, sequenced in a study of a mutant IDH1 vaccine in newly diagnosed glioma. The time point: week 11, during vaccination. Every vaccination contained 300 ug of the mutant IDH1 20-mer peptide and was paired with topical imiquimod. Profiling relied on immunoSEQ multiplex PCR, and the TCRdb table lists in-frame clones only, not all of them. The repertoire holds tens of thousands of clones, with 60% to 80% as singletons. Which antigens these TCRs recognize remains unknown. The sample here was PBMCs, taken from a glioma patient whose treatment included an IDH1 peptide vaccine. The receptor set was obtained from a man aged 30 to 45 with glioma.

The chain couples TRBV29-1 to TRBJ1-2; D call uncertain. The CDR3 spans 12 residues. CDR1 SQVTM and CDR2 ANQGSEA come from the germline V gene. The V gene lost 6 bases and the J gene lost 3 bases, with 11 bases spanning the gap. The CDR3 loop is CSVIPRDYGYTF. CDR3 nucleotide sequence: TGCAGCGTCATACCCCGGGACTATGGCTACACCTTC.

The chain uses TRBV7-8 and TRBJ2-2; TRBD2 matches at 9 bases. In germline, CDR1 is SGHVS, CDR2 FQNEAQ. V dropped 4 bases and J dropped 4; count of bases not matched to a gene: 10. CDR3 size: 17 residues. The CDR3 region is CASSSQALAGSTGELFF. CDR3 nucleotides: TGTGCCAGCAGCTCCCAGGCGCTAGCGGGGAGCACCGGGGAGCTGTTTTTT.

CDR3: CAWSGDGYSYEQYF. CDR3 DNA sequence: TGTGCCTGGAGCGGGGACGGCTACTCCTACGAGCAGTACTTC. The chain recombines TRBV30 with TRBJ2-7; either TRBD1 or TRBD2 may supply D (5 bases each). The germline V gene has CDR1 GTSNPN and CDR2 SVGIG (reference sequence). The CDR3 loop spans 14 amino acids. V was pared by 3 bases and J by 0 bases, with 12 bases between.

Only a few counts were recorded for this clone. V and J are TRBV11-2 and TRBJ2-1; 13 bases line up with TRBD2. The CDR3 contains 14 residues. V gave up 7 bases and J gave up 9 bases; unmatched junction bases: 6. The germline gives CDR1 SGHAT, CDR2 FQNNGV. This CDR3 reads CASTTRTSGSEQFF. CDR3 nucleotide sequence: TGTGCCAGCACTACTAGGACTAGCGGGAGTGAGCAGTTCTTC.

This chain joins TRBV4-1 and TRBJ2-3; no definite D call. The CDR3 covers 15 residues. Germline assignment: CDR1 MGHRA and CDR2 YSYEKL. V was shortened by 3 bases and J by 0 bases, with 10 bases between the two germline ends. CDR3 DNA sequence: TGCGCCAGCAGCCACACACGGCTTAGCACAGATACGCAGTATTTT. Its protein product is CASSHTRLSTDTQYF.

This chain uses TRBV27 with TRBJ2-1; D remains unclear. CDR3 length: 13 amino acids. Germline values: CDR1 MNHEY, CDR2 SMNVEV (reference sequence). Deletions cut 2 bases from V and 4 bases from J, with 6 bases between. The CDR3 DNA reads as TGTGCCAGCAGTTTAGAGCGATACAATGAGCAGTTCTTC. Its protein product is CASSLERYNEQFF.

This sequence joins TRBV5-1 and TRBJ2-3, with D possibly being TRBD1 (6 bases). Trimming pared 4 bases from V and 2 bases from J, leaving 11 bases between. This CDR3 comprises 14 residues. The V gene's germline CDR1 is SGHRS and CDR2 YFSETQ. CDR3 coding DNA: TGCGCCAGCAGCCGTGGACAGACCACAGATACGCAGTATTTT. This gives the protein CASSRGQTTDTQYF.

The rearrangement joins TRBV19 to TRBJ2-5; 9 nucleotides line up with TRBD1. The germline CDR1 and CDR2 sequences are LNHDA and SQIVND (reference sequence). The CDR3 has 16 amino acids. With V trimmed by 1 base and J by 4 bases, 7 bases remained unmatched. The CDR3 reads CASSIGRGQGRETQYF. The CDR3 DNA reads TGTGCCAGTAGTATAGGGCGGGGACAGGGACGAGAGACCCAGTACTTC.

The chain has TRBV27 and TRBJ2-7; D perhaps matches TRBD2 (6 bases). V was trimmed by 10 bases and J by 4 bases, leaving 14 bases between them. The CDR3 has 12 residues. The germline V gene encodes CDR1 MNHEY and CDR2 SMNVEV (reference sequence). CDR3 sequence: CATRDSLYEQYF. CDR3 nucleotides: TGTGCCACCCGGGACTCCTTATACGAGCAGTACTTC.

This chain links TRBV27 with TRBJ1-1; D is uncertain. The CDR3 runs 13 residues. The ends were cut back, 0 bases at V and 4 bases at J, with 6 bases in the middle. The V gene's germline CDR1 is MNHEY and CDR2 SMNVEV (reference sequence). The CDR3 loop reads CASSLSSRTEAFF. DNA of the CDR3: TGTGCCAGCAGTTTATCTTCGCGCACTGAAGCTTTCTTT.

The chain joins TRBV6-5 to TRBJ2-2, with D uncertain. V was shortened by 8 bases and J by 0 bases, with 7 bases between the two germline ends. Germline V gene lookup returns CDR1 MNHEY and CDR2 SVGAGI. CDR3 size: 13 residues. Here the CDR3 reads CASWAPNTGELFF. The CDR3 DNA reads TGTGCCAGCTGGGCGCCGAACACCGGGGAGCTGTTTTTT.

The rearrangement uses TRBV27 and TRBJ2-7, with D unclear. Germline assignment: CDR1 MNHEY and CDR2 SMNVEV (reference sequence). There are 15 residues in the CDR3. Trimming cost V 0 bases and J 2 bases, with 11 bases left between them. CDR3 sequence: CASSLSALAAYEQYF. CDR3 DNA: TGTGCCAGCAGTTTATCCGCCTTGGCGGCCTACGAGCAGTACTTC.

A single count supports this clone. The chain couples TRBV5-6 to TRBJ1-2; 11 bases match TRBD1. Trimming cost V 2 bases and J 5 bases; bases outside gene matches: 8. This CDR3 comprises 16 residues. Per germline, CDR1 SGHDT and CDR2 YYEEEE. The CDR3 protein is CASSFGQGAEGYGYTF. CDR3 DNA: TGTGCCAGCAGCTTTGGACAGGGGGCGGAGGGTTATGGCTACACCTTC.

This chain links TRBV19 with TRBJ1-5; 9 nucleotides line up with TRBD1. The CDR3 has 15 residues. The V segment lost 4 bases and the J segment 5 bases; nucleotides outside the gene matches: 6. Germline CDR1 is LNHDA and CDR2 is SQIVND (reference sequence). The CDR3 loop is CASSRDRAIYQPQHF. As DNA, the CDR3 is TGTGCCAGTAGTAGGGACAGGGCGATATATCAGCCCCAGCATTTT. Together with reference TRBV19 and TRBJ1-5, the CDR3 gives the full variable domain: DGGITQSPKYLFRKEGQNVTLSCEQNLNHDAMYWYRQDPGQGLRLIYYSQIVNDFQKGDIAEGYSVSREKKESFPLTVTSAQKNPTAFYLCASSRDRAIYQPQHFGDGTRLSIL.

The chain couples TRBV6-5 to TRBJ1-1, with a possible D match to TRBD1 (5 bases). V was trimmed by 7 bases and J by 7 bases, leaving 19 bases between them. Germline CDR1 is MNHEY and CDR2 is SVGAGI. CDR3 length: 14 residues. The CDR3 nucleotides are TGTGCCAGCACGGACTCGGGGGGGAGAGGTGAAGCTTTCTTT. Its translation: CASTDSGGRGEAFF.

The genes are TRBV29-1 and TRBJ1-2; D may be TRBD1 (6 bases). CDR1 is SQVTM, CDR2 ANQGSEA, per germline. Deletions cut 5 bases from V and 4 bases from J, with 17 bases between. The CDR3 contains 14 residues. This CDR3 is CSVRAGGRTYGYTF. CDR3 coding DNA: TGCAGCGTTCGCGCCGGGGGGCGAACCTATGGCTACACCTTC.

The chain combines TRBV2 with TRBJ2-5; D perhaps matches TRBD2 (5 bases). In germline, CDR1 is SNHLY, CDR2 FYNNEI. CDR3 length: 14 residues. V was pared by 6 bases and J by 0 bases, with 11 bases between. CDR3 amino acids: CASRQDGNQETQYF. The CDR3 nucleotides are TGTGCCAGCAGGCAGGACGGGAACCAAGAGACCCAGTACTTC. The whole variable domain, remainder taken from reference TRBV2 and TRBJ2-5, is EPEVTQTPSHQVTQMGQEVILRCVPISNHLYFYWYRQILGQKVEFLVSFYNNEISEKSEIFDDQFSVERPDGSNFTLKIRSTKLEDSAMYFCASRQDGNQETQYFGPGTRLLVL.

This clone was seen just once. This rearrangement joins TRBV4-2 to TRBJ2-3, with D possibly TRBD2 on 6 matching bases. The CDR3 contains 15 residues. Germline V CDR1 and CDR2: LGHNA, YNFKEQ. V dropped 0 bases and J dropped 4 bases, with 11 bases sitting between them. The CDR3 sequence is CASSQDSGSADTQYF. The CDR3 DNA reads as TGTGCCAGCAGCCAAGATTCCGGGAGCGCAGATACGCAGTATTTT.

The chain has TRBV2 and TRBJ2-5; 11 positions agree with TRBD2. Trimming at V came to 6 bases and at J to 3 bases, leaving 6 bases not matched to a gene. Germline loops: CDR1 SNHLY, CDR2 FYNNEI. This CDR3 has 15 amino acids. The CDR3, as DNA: TGTGCCAGCAGACCCCTTAGCGGGAGGGAAGAGACCCAGTACTTC. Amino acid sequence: CASRPLSGREETQYF.

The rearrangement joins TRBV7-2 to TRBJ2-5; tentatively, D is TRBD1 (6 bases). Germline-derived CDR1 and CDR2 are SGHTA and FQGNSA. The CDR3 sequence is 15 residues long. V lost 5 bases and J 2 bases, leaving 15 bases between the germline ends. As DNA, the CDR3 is TGTGCCAGCAGCCCCGTGGGAAGGGGGCAAGAGACCCAGTACTTC. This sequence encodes CASSPVGRGQETQYF.

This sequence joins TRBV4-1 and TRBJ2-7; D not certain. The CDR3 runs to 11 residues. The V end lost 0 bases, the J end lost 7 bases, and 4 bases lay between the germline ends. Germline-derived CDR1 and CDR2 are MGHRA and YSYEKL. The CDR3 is CASSQEGEQYF. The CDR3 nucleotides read TGCGCCAGCAGCCAAGAAGGAGAGCAGTACTTC.

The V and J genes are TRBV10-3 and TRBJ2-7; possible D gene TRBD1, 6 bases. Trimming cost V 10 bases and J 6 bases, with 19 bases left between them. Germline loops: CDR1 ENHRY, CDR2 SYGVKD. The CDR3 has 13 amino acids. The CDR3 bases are TGTGCCACCCTACAGGGTACCAGGGGCGAGCAGTACTTC. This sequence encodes CATLQGTRGEQYF.

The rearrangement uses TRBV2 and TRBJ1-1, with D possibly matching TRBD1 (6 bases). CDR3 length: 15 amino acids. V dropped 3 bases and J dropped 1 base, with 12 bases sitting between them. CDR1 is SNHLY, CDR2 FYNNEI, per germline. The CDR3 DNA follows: TGTGCCAGCAGTGACTGGGGGCCCGGGAACACTGAAGCTTTCTTT. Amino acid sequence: CASSDWGPGNTEAFF.

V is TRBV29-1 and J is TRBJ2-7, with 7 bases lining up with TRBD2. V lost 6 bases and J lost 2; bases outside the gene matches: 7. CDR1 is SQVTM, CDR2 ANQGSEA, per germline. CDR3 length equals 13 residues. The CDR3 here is CSVYASGTYEQYF. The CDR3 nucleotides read TGCAGCGTCTATGCTAGCGGCACCTACGAGCAGTACTTC.

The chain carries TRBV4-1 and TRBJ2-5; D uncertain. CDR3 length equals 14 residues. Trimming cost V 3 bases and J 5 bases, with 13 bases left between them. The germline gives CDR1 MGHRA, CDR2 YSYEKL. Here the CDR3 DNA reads TGCGCCAGCAGCCAGGAAGGTCTATTCGAGACCCAGTACTTC. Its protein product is CASSQEGLFETQYF.

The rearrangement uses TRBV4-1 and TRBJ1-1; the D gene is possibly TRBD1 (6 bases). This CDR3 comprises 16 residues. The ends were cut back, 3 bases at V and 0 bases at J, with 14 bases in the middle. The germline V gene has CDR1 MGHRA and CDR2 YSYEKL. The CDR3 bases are TGCGCCAGCAGCCAGATAATAGGACAGATGAACACTGAAGCTTTCTTT. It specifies CASSQIIGQMNTEAFF.

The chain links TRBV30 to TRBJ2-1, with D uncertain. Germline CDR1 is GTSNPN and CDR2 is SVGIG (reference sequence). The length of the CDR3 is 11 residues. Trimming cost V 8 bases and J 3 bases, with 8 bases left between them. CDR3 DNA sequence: TGTGCCGGCACGGTCTACAATGAGCAGTTCTTC. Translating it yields CAGTVYNEQFF. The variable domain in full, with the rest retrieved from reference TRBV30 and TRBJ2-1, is SQTIHQWPATLVQPVGSPLSLECTVEGTSNPNLYWYRQAAGRGLQLLFYSVGIGQISSEVPQNLSASRPQDRQFILSSKKLLLSDSGFYLCAGTVYNEQFFGPGTRLTVL.

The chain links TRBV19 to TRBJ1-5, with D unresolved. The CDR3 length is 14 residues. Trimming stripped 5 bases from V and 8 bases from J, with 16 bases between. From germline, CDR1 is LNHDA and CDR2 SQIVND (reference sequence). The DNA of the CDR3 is TGTGCCAGTAGTCCAGCTGCCCTCTTGGAGCCCCAGCATTTT. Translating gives CASSPAALLEPQHF.